The present TCR beta chain was sequenced within a study of graft-versus-host responses after intestinal transplantation. Overall study context: Anti-thymocyte globulin was used for induction in all recipients, who then took tacrolimus and steroids for 2 to 4 years. Whole-study findings and limits: Detected in recipient marrow were GvH clones, some of which were first observed in ileum or blood.

Points on this clone: Its antigen is unidentified.

Libraries were prepared by immunoSEQ multiplex PCR; TCRdb keeps only in-frame clonotypes and omits some of them. The sample records approximately 110,000 clones, 90% to 95% being singletons. In germline, CDR1 is SGHNT, CDR2 YYREEE (reference sequence). V gave up 7 bases and J gave up 1 base; unmatched junction bases: 1. This CDR3 has 12 residues. This receptor was identified in a human donor who was the organ donor for an intestinal transplant. The sequencing here drew on unstimulated CD8+ T cells sorted from spleen or lymph node cells, taken before transplant. The chain employs TRBV5-4 and TRBJ1-1, with 7 bases fitting TRBD1. CDR3 DNA sequence: TGTGCCAGCCGACAGGGGAACACTGAAGCTTTCTTT. Translating gives CASRQGNTEAFF.